The next 21 T cell receptor beta chains were all read from a single sample in a study of blood T cell repertoires in COVID-19. Assay used: immunoSEQ multiplex PCR; TCRdb lists only in-frame clones, some missing. The sample carries about 270,000 clones, roughly 85% recorded once. The sequenced sample was peripheral blood. These TCRs come from a woman in her forties or fifties who had recovered from COVID-19.

The V call is TRBV29-1, the J call TRBJ2-1; D uncertain. V shed 6 bases and J shed 7 bases, with 19 bases lying between them. Germline V lookup: CDR1 SQVTM, CDR2 ANQGSEA. The CDR3 length is 14 residues. Written as DNA, the CDR3 is TGCAGCGTCCATGCTAGACCCGAGGTTAATGAGCAGTTCTTC. Its translation is CSVHARPEVNEQFF.

This clone was counted a few times. The rearrangement joins TRBV3-1 (or the pseudogene TRBV3-2) to TRBJ1-1, with D unresolved. The CDR3 extends over 15 amino acids. V lost 0 bases and J 10 bases, leaving 18 bases between the germline ends. Germline V CDR1 and CDR2: LGHDT, YNNKEL (reference sequence). This CDR3 is CASSQDSALGITAFF. CDR3 bases: TGTGCCAGCAGCCAAGATAGCGCGTTGGGCATTACAGCTTTCTTT.

The chain recombines TRBV6-2 or TRBV6-3 with TRBJ1-1; possible D gene TRBD1, 5 bases. The CDR3 is made up of 13 amino acids. V lost 4 bases, J lost 3 bases, and 9 bases lay in between. Germline V gene lookup returns CDR1 MNHEY and CDR2 SVGEGT. The CDR3 protein is CASSLFRDTEAFF. The CDR3 region has the DNA TGTGCCAGCAGTTTGTTCAGGGACACTGAAGCTTTCTTT.

V usage is TRBV9 and J usage is TRBJ2-1, with 11 bases aligning to TRBD2. Germline lookup yields CDR1 SGDLS and CDR2 YYNGEE. Trimming removed 4 bases from V and 3 bases from J; junction bases left unmatched: 6. This CDR3 region has 16 residues. Here the CDR3 reads CASSMLAGGRYNEQFF. CDR3 nucleotides: TGTGCCAGCAGCATGTTAGCGGGGGGGCGCTACAATGAGCAGTTCTTC.

The chain uses TRBV21-1 and TRBJ1-6; the table's D gene call, TRBD1, was not cross checked with the DNA. TRBV21-1 counts as a pseudogene. The CDR3 has 14 residues. Written as DNA, the CDR3 is TGTGCCAGCAGCGCGACAGGAAACAGTTCACCCCTCCACTTT. Its translation is CASSATGNSSPLHF.

The chain uses TRBV5-1 and TRBJ2-5; 16 nucleotides agree with TRBD2. There are 17 residues in the CDR3. The trim removed 4 bases at V and 5 bases at J, leaving 8 bases unmatched. The germline CDR1 and CDR2 sequences are SGHRS and YFSETQ. CDR3 nucleotides: TGCGCCAGCAGCGGGGGACTAGCGGGAGGGCCCCGGGAGACCCAGTACTTC. This codes for CASSGGLAGGPRETQYF. Full variable domain (outside the CDR3, taken from reference TRBV5-1 and TRBJ2-5): KAGVTQTPRYLIKTRGQQVTLSCSPISGHRSVSWYQQTPGQGLQFLFEYFSETQRNKGNFPGRFSGRQFSNSRSEMNVSTLELGDSALYLCASSGGLAGGPRETQYFGPGTRLLVL.

V gene TRBV7-2 combines with J gene TRBJ1-2; 7 bases align to TRBD1. The CDR3 runs 14 residues. The germline V gene has CDR1 SGHTA and CDR2 FQGNSA. The J segment lost 7 bases and the V segment lost 5 bases, leaving 10 bases of the junction unmatched. CDR3 protein: CASSLAGQTFGYTF. The CDR3, as DNA: TGTGCCAGCAGCCTTGCGGGACAGACGTTTGGCTACACCTTC.

This clone was seen at least ten times. The chain links TRBV4-3 to TRBJ2-1; 7 bases are shared with TRBD2. The germline gives CDR1 LGHNA, CDR2 YSLEER. J gave up 5 bases and V 6 bases, and 7 bases lay outside the gene matches. This CDR3 is built from 14 residues. The CDR3, as DNA: TGCGCCAGCAGTAAGGAGGGACTACACAATGAGCAGTTCTTC. Encoded protein: CASSKEGLHNEQFF.

The V and J genes are TRBV11-3 and TRBJ2-1, with 9 bases aligning to TRBD2. This CDR3 spans 17 amino acids. Losses at the gene ends were 0 bases for V and 0 bases for J; bases not matched to a gene: 3. Germline-derived CDR1 and CDR2 are SGHNT and YENEEA. DNA for the CDR3: TGTGCCAGCAGCTTAGAAGGTAGCGGGAGCTCCTACAATGAGCAGTTCTTC. It specifies CASSLEGSGSSYNEQFF.

This chain connects TRBV11-3 to TRBJ2-3; weak D call: TRBD1 (7 bases). Germline assignment: CDR1 SGHNT and CDR2 YENEEA. The CDR3 is 14 amino acids. The V gene lost 4 bases and the J gene lost 4 bases, with 12 bases spanning the gap. The DNA for the CDR3 is TGTGCCAGCAGCTCAGGGGGGCCCCCAGATACGCAGTATTTT. Translated, it gives CASSSGGPPDTQYF. The complete variable domain, with remaining parts taken from reference TRBV11-3 and TRBJ2-3, reads EAGVVQSPRYKIIEKKQPVAFWCNPISGHNTLYWYLQNLGQGPELLIRYENEEAVDDSQLPKDRFSAERLKGVDSTLKIQPAELGDSAVYLCASSSGGPPDTQYFGPGTRLTVL.

The gene calls are TRBV4-1 and TRBJ2-3; the match to TRBD1 covers 9 bases. The J segment lost 3 bases and the V segment lost 6 bases, leaving 10 bases of the junction unmatched. Germline V gene sequence: CDR1 MGHRA, CDR2 YSYEKL. The CDR3 sequence is 16 residues long. This CDR3 is CASRSTGTGKTDTQYF. DNA of the CDR3: TGCGCCAGCAGGTCAACCGGGACAGGGAAGACAGATACGCAGTATTTT.

The chain employs TRBV4-1 and TRBJ2-2; D call uncertain. Germline V gene sequence: CDR1 MGHRA, CDR2 YSYEKL. This CDR3 is built from 16 residues. V was pared by 4 bases and J by 2 bases, with 14 bases between. The CDR3 region has the DNA TGCGCCAGCAGCCCAGGTGGTACCGGAAACACCGGGGAGCTGTTTTTT. Amino acid sequence: CASSPGGTGNTGELFF.

J is TRBJ2-3 and V is TRBV29-1; D call uncertain. The CDR3 length is 16 residues. The ends were cut back, 0 bases at V and 4 bases at J, with 17 bases in the middle. CDR1 and CDR2 (germline): SQVTM, ANQGSEA. This CDR3 reads CSVEDHYQNGADTQYF. CDR3 DNA sequence: TGCAGCGTTGAAGATCATTACCAAAACGGAGCAGATACGCAGTATTTT.

The J gene is TRBJ2-7, the V gene TRBV6-5, with D maybe TRBD2 (6 bases). The CDR3 is 14 residues long. Trimming shortened V by 8 bases and J by 0 bases, and 14 bases separated the two germline ends. Germline V gene lookup returns CDR1 MNHEY and CDR2 SVGAGI. Written as DNA, the CDR3 is TGTGCCAGCGCCACTGCGGGGAACTCCTACGAGCAGTACTTC. Its protein product is CASATAGNSYEQYF.

This chain uses TRBV15 with TRBJ1-4; 12 bases fit TRBD1. Germline V gene data show CDR1 as LNHNV and CDR2 as YYDKDF (reference sequence). V lost 4 bases to trimming and J lost 7 bases; unmatched junction nucleotides: 4. This CDR3 spans 15 amino acids. CDR3 region: CATSTGQGAGEKLFF. CDR3 DNA: TGTGCCACCAGCACGGGACAGGGGGCGGGTGAAAAACTGTTTTTT.

The J gene is TRBJ2-1, the V gene TRBV2; 11 nucleotides align to TRBD2. V shed 6 bases and J 5 bases; nucleotides not matched to a gene: 9. The V gene's germline CDR1 is SNHLY and CDR2 FYNNEI. The CDR3 contains 16 residues. CDR3 loop: CASRKLAGAGDNEQFF. The CDR3 coding sequence is TGTGCCAGCAGGAAACTAGCGGGGGCGGGAGACAATGAGCAGTTCTTC.

V and J are TRBV30 and TRBJ1-1, with D possibly matching TRBD1 (5 bases). V lost 5 bases to trimming and J lost 0 bases, with 10 bases between them. There are 13 residues in the CDR3. Germline values: CDR1 GTSNPN, CDR2 SVGIG (reference sequence). CDR3 sequence: CAWELGVNTEAFF. For the CDR3, the DNA is TGTGCCTGGGAGCTAGGGGTGAACACTGAAGCTTTCTTT.

The genes are TRBV3-1 (or the pseudogene TRBV3-2) and TRBJ2-7; TRBD2 might be the D (7 bases). Germline V CDR1 and CDR2: LGHDT, YNNKEL (reference sequence). The CDR3 loop spans 15 amino acids. Between the trimmed V and J ends, which lost 4 bases and 0 bases, there was a span of 13 bases. The CDR3 loop is CASSLRAGASYEQYF. CDR3 nucleotides: TGTGCCAGCAGCCTACGGGCGGGGGCCTCCTACGAGCAGTACTTC.

The chain employs TRBV28 and TRBJ2-5, with 8 bases matching TRBD1. V lost 4 bases, J lost 5 bases, and 9 bases stayed unmatched. This CDR3 has 15 amino acids. In germline, CDR1 is MDHEN, CDR2 SYDVKM. In nucleotides, the CDR3 is TGTGCCAGCAGTTCCCCACAGGGGGTCGGGGAGACCCAGTACTTC. Protein sequence: CASSSPQGVGETQYF. The whole variable domain, remainder taken from reference TRBV28 and TRBJ2-5, is DVKVTQSSRYLVKRTGEKVFLECVQDMDHENMFWYRQDPGLGLRLIYFSYDVKMKEKGDIPEGYSVSREKKERFSLILESASTNQTSMYLCASSSPQGVGETQYFGPGTRLLVL.

This chain uses TRBV28 with TRBJ2-1; tentatively, D is TRBD1 (6 bases). Per germline, CDR1 MDHEN and CDR2 SYDVKM. The CDR3 is 12 residues long. The ends were cut back, 5 bases at V and 12 bases at J, with 14 bases in the middle. The CDR3 loop reads CASSKQQGRQFF. Here the CDR3 DNA reads TGTGCCAGCAGTAAACAACAGGGCCGGCAGTTCTTC.

The rearrangement uses TRBV4-2 and TRBJ2-5, with D uncertain. Trimming took 0 bases from V and 1 from J, leaving 6 bases between them. This CDR3 contains 14 residues. CDR1 and CDR2 from the germline V gene are LGHNA and YNFKEQ. The CDR3 region is CASSQDYSQETQYF. The CDR3 coding sequence is TGTGCCAGCAGCCAAGATTACAGCCAAGAGACCCAGTACTTC.